Each of the 31 T cell receptor beta chains below was sequenced from the same sample in a study of T cell repertoires in cytomegalovirus infection. TCRdb reprocessed the reads via MiXCR and lists one record per CDR3 protein. The table records a few hundred thousand distinct CDR3 sequences, 40% of them present only once. Their specific antigens are unknown. Sequencing was performed on cultured PBMCs, taken from culture after CMV antigen stimulation. Receptor source: a human donor in good health (CMV status not recorded). Some clones in this sample may be carry-over from other donors' samples.

The chain carries TRBV6-1 and TRBJ2-3, with D perhaps matching TRBD1 (5 bases). Germline-derived CDR1 and CDR2 are MNHNS and SASEGT. With 6 bases removed from V and 1 base from J, the gap between germline ends came to 8 bases. The CDR3 consists of 13 residues. The chain's CDR3 is CASRPTGTDTQYF. The CDR3 coding sequence is TGTGCCAGCAGGCCGACAGGCACAGATACGCAGTATTTT.

This clonotype turned up a few times. The gene calls are TRBV4-1 and TRBJ2-7; D call uncertain. The CDR3 spans 17 residues. The V gene lost 2 bases and the J gene lost 6 bases, with 23 bases spanning the gap. CDR1 and CDR2 from the germline V gene are MGHRA and YSYEKL. Here the CDR3 DNA reads TGCGCCAGCAGCCAACGCAGTTTCAAAACTACAACCTCCGAGCAGTACTTC. This translates into CASSQRSFKTTTSEQYF.

This chain connects TRBV20-1 to TRBJ2-7; a possible D gene is TRBD1 (6 bases). The ends were cut back, 5 bases at V and 3 bases at J, with 14 bases in the middle. From germline, CDR1 is DFQATT and CDR2 SNEGSKA (reference sequence). The CDR3 contains 13 residues. The CDR3 nucleotides are TGCAGTGCTCCGGGACAAGGGTTCTACGAGCAGTACTTC. Protein: CSAPGQGFYEQYF.

With regard to this clonotype: An end of the junction does not agree with germline; a read error may underlie this. CDR3 loop: CASSLRTGGFF. The CDR3 nucleotides are TGTGCCAGCAGCCTTCGGACAGGGGGTTTCTTC. The chain couples TRBV7-2 to TRBJ1-2; 10 nucleotides line up with TRBD1. From germline, CDR1 is SGHTA and CDR2 FQGNSA. CDR3 size: 11 residues.

This clonotype was seen a handful of times. V usage is TRBV6-2 or TRBV6-3 and J usage is TRBJ1-4; 9 positions agree with TRBD1. Germline assignment: CDR1 MNHEY and CDR2 SVGEGT. V lost 6 bases, J lost 6 bases, and 5 bases stayed unmatched. This CDR3 is 14 amino acids long. The CDR3 region is CASRSGQGDEKLFF. DNA for the CDR3: TGTGCCAGCAGATCGGGACAGGGAGATGAAAAACTGTTTTTT.

The rearrangement links TRBV7-2 to TRBJ2-3, with D tentatively TRBD1 (6 bases). V dropped 0 bases and J dropped 7 bases, with 17 bases sitting between them. Germline assignment: CDR1 SGHTA and CDR2 FQGNSA. CDR3 length: 16 residues. This CDR3 reads CASSLAWGLRVNTQYF. CDR3 in DNA: TGTGCCAGCAGCTTAGCCTGGGGGCTAAGGGTGAATACGCAGTATTTT.

The chain has TRBV19 and TRBJ1-4; 8 bases agree with TRBD1. Looked up from germline, CDR1 is LNHDA and CDR2 is SQIVND (reference sequence). V lost 6 bases, J lost 6 bases, and 9 bases stayed unmatched. CDR3 length: 15 amino acids. The CDR3 is CASRLGTGRHEKLFF. CDR3 sequence (DNA): TGTGCCAGTAGGCTCGGGACAGGAAGACATGAAAAACTGTTTTTT.

This chain links TRBV6-8 with TRBJ2-2, with 16 bases aligning to TRBD2. Trimming at V came to 0 bases and at J to 4 bases, leaving 8 bases not matched to a gene. The CDR3 is 20 amino acids. Germline V CDR1 and CDR2: MNHGY, SAAAGT. This CDR3 is CASSYSPGLAGGGSTGELFF. In DNA form, the CDR3 reads TGTGCCAGCAGTTACTCCCCGGGACTAGCGGGAGGGGGTAGCACCGGGGAGCTGTTTTTT.

This clonotype was detected a few times. V gene TRBV12-3 or TRBV12-4 combines with J gene TRBJ2-7; D may be TRBD1 (5 bases). The V end lost 7 bases, the J end lost 2 bases, and 15 bases lay between the germline ends. This CDR3 is built from 14 residues. CDR3 DNA: TGTGCCAGCACCCGTCGACAGTCTACCTACGAGCAGTACTTC. Translating it yields CASTRRQSTYEQYF.

V gene TRBV6-2 or TRBV6-3 combines with J gene TRBJ2-6, with D perhaps TRBD1 (7 bases). Germline V gives CDR1 MNHEY, CDR2 SVGEGT. This CDR3 is 14 amino acids long. Trimming took 11 bases from V and 5 from J, leaving 16 bases between them. In DNA, the CDR3 is TGTGCCGCGGGGAGAGGGGGCTGGGCCAACGTCCTGACTTTC. Translation: CAAGRGGWANVLTF.

This chain links TRBV15 with TRBJ2-7; no reliable D call. Germline V gene lookup returns CDR1 LNHNV and CDR2 YYDKDF (reference sequence). V lost 0 bases and J 3 bases, leaving 15 bases between the germline ends. This CDR3 has 16 residues. The CDR3 protein is CATSRELNSESYEQYF. DNA of the CDR3: TGTGCCACCAGCAGAGAGCTGAACAGCGAGAGCTACGAGCAGTACTTC.

This sequence joins TRBV18 and TRBJ1-2; 7 bases agree with TRBD1. The V gene end was trimmed by 5 bases and the J gene end by 8 bases; junction bases not matched to a gene: 14. Germline CDR1 reads KGHSH; CDR2 reads LQKENI. This CDR3 is built from 15 residues. In nucleotides, the CDR3 is TGTGCCAGCTCATCGACGGGAGGGGGCCTCGACGGCTACACCTTC. This encodes CASSSTGGGLDGYTF.

This clonotype was found a few times. The gene calls are TRBV10-3 and TRBJ2-6, with D uncertain. Germline V gives CDR1 ENHRY, CDR2 SYGVKD. The CDR3 is 15 amino acids. V lost 2 bases and J lost 4, with 9 bases in between. CDR3 sequence: CAISETTFGANVLTF. CDR3 bases: TGTGCCATCAGTGAGACCACCTTCGGGGCCAACGTCCTGACTTTC.

The rearrangement links TRBV11-2 to TRBJ1-2; D is possibly TRBD1 (5 bases). Germline V gene sequence: CDR1 SGHAT, CDR2 FQNNGV. Trimming cost V 3 bases and J 4 bases, with 15 bases left between them. The CDR3 totals 15 residues. CDR3 region: CASSFQGPISYGYTF. CDR3 in DNA: TGTGCCAGCAGCTTTCAGGGACCGATCTCCTATGGCTACACCTTC.

The chain is built from TRBV2 and TRBJ2-5; perhaps TRBD2 as D (5 bases). The CDR3 covers 14 residues. V was shortened by 3 bases and J by 0 bases, with 8 bases between the two germline ends. Germline loops: CDR1 SNHLY, CDR2 FYNNEI. In nucleotides, the CDR3 is TGTGCCAGCAGTGAGAGGGCGTACCAAGAGACCCAGTACTTC. It is translated as CASSERAYQETQYF.

This clonotype was detected a few times. This chain links TRBV27 with TRBJ1-2; TRBD1 aligns across 7 bases. The CDR3 contains 15 residues. The junction had 10 bases not matched to a gene; V was cut back by 5 bases and J by 4 bases. Germline lookup yields CDR1 MNHEY and CDR2 SMNVEV (reference sequence). The CDR3 loop is CASSIPDRRGYGYTF. The CDR3 region has the DNA TGTGCCAGCAGTATTCCGGACAGGAGAGGCTATGGCTACACCTTC.

This chain joins TRBV2 and TRBJ2-5; D unclear. V was trimmed by 2 bases and J by 1 base, leaving 5 bases between them. Germline CDR1 and CDR2: SNHLY and FYNNEI. The CDR3 totals 13 residues. For the CDR3, the DNA is TGTGCCAGCAGTGAACACGGCCAAGAGACCCAGTACTTC. Encoded protein: CASSEHGQETQYF.

This clonotype showed up just a few times. The V call is TRBV6-1, the J call TRBJ1-5, with TRBD1 identical over 9 bases. The J segment lost 5 bases and the V segment lost 4 bases, leaving 6 bases of the junction unmatched. The CDR3 covers 15 residues. Germline CDR1 is MNHNS and CDR2 is SASEGT. Here the CDR3 DNA reads TGTGCCAGCAGTGGGGACAGGGTTTACCATCAGCCCCAGCATTTT. Its translation: CASSGDRVYHQPQHF.

This clonotype was seen only a few times. This sequence joins TRBV27 and TRBJ1-2; 7 positions match TRBD1. Germline trimming cut 4 bases from V and 4 bases from J; bases unmatched to any gene: 6. Germline CDR1 and CDR2: MNHEY and SMNVEV (reference sequence). The CDR3 covers 14 residues. This chain's CDR3 is CASSSSGGGYGYTF. CDR3 nucleotides: TGTGCCAGCAGTTCCTCAGGGGGGGGCTATGGCTACACCTTC.

The gene calls are TRBV7-8 and TRBJ1-4; 7 bases line up with TRBD1. V shed 5 bases, J shed 5 bases, and the junction held 5 bases outside the gene matches. This CDR3 contains 14 residues. Germline CDR1 and CDR2: SGHVS and FQNEAQ. The CDR3, as DNA: TGTGCCAGCAGCGACGACAGGGCCAATGAAAAACTGTTTTTT. Amino acid sequence: CASSDDRANEKLFF.

This clonotype was recorded a few times. CDR3 in DNA: TGTGCCAGTAGTCCAGGGTCAGCAGATACGCAGTATTTT. Translating it yields CASSPGSADTQYF. This chain uses TRBV19 with TRBJ2-3, with a tentative D call TRBD1 (5 bases). Germline V lookup: CDR1 LNHDA, CDR2 SQIVND (reference sequence). This CDR3 contains 13 residues. The V and J ends lost 5 bases and 4 bases respectively, with 10 bases between them.

The sample holds a few counts of this clonotype. This rearrangement joins TRBV7-2 to TRBJ2-5; 7 nucleotides agree with TRBD2. CDR1 SGHTA and CDR2 FQGNSA come from the germline V gene. The CDR3 length is 15 residues. Trimming cost V 5 bases and J 5 bases; bases outside gene matches: 11. CDR3 protein: CASSLRAGVVETQYF. DNA of the CDR3: TGTGCCAGCAGCCTCCGTGCGGGAGTGGTGGAGACCCAGTACTTC.

The J gene is TRBJ1-1, the V gene TRBV7-2; no clear D gene. Germline V CDR1 and CDR2: SGHTA, FQGNSA. Trimming removed 1 base from V and 2 bases from J, with 11 bases in between. The CDR3 runs to 15 residues. The CDR3 loop is CASSLGSRANTEAFF. The CDR3 DNA reads as TGTGCCAGCAGCTTAGGGTCCAGAGCTAACACTGAAGCTTTCTTT. Full variable domain (remainder filled in from reference TRBV7-2 and TRBJ1-1): GAGVSQSPSNKVTEKGKDVELRCDPISGHTALYWYRQSLGQGLEFLIYFQGNSAPDKSGLPSDRFSAERTGGSVSTLTIQRTQQEDSAVYLCASSLGSRANTEAFFGQGTRLTVV.

This clonotype was seen more than once but under ten times. The rearrangement joins TRBV10-3 to TRBJ1-5; no definite D call. V was pared by 1 base and J by 6 bases, with 13 bases between. CDR3 length equals 15 residues. Looked up from germline, CDR1 is ENHRY and CDR2 is SYGVKD. CDR3 sequence reads: CAISEYGPTGQPQHF. CDR3 bases: TGTGCCATCAGTGAGTACGGCCCGACGGGTCAGCCCCAGCATTTT.

The chain uses TRBV11-2 and TRBJ2-1; the match to TRBD2 covers 9 bases. This CDR3 has 17 amino acids. The germline CDR1 and CDR2 sequences are SGHAT and FQNNGV. V was pared by 2 bases and J by 2 bases, with 7 bases of the junction left unmatched. CDR3: CASSLRVSGGTYNEQFF. In DNA form, the CDR3 reads TGTGCCAGCAGCTTAAGGGTTAGCGGGGGTACCTACAATGAGCAGTTCTTC.

This clonotype was seen a few times. The CDR3 loop reads CASSLAGREAGDTQYF. CDR3 DNA sequence: TGTGCCAGCAGCTTAGCGGGGCGGGAGGCCGGGGATACGCAGTATTTT. This chain connects TRBV7-2 to TRBJ2-3; 8 bases are a match to TRBD2. Trimming removed 0 bases from V and 6 bases from J; junction bases left unmatched: 8. This CDR3 comprises 16 residues. Germline CDR1 SGHTA, CDR2 FQGNSA.

This sequence joins TRBV27 and TRBJ2-7; the D gene is possibly TRBD2 (5 bases). Looked up from germline, CDR1 is MNHEY and CDR2 is SMNVEV (reference sequence). The V end was cut by 4 bases, the J end by 5 bases, with 15 bases between. This CDR3 has 14 residues. CDR3 protein: CASSWASSPHEQYF. The CDR3 DNA sequence: TGTGCCAGCAGTTGGGCGTCTAGCCCCCACGAGCAGTACTTC.

The rearrangement links TRBV20-1 to TRBJ2-7; D perhaps matches TRBD1 (6 bases). Trimming cost V 8 bases and J 1 base, with 12 bases left between them. Germline V gene data show CDR1 as DFQATT and CDR2 as SNEGSKA (reference sequence). This CDR3 has 12 residues. The CDR3 DNA is TGCAGTATTTTCGGACAGTCCTACGAGCAGTACTTC. It translates to CSIFGQSYEQYF.

This clonotype turned up a few times. J is TRBJ2-3 and V is TRBV7-2; D may be TRBD1 (5 bases). The CDR3 spans 14 residues. Germline CDR1 and CDR2: SGHTA and FQGNSA. Trimming took off 1 base at V and 2 bases at J, with 7 bases between the two ends. CDR3 in DNA: TGTGCCAGCAGCTTAGTAGGGGTCACAGATACGCAGTATTTT. This codes for CASSLVGVTDTQYF.

The chain is built from TRBV29-1 and TRBJ2-7; 9 nucleotides line up with TRBD2. The CDR3 has 13 residues. Germline CDR1 is SQVTM and CDR2 is ANQGSEA. With 4 bases clipped from V and 6 bases from J, the junction kept 7 bases outside the gene matches. CDR3 sequence: CSVGLAVTGEQYF. CDR3 sequence (DNA): TGCAGCGTTGGACTAGCGGTAACAGGCGAGCAGTACTTC.

This clonotype was counted between two and nine times. The chain uses TRBV11-2 and TRBJ1-1, with D hard to call. V was clipped by 0 bases and J by 1 base, with 9 bases between them. The CDR3 length is 15 residues. Looked up from germline, CDR1 is SGHAT and CDR2 is FQNNGV. This CDR3 reads CASSLDRVPNTEAFF. The CDR3 region has the DNA TGTGCCAGCAGCTTAGACCGGGTCCCGAACACTGAAGCTTTCTTT.